The next 2 T cell receptor beta chains were all read from a single sample in a study of cytomegalovirus exposure and HLA in healthy donors. Researchers ran the PCR with 60 Vbeta and 13 Jbeta primers. Data came from immunoSEQ multiplex PCR; TCRdb stores just in-frame clones and leaves some out. The data show around 92,000 clones, about 70% seen once. The sample comprised PBMCs. Source of these receptors: a woman in her 70s in good health and CMV-seropositive.

The chain joins TRBV6-5 to TRBJ1-5; D is perhaps TRBD1 (5 bases). The CDR3 spans 13 residues. Germline V gene sequence: CDR1 MNHEY, CDR2 SVGAGI. V gave up 10 bases and J gave up 2 bases, with 12 bases separating them. The CDR3 nucleotides read TGTGCCACCCGGGGGGGTGGCAATCAGCCCCAGCATTTT. Translating gives CATRGGGNQPQHF.

V is TRBV29-1 and J is TRBJ1-2, with TRBD1 as a possible D gene (6 bases). CDR1 is SQVTM and CDR2 is ANQGSEA in the germline V gene. The CDR3 consists of 12 residues. The V gene lost 7 bases and the J gene lost 5 bases, with 14 bases spanning the gap. DNA of the CDR3: TGCAGCGGGACGGACAGCTTTTATGGCTACACCTTC. Translated: CSGTDSFYGYTF.